This T cell receptor beta chain was profiled in a study of OX40 agonist ivuxolimab in advanced cancers. Looking at the study overall: Ivuxolimab was a fully human IgG2 agonistic monoclonal antibody targeting the costimulatory receptor OX40 (CD134). Intravenous ivuxolimab was administered to patients every 2 weeks at six dose levels: 0.01, 0.1, 0.3, 1.5, 3 and 10 mg/kg. Among the roughly 52 dose-escalation patients, roughly 20 had hepatocellular carcinoma, around 15 melanoma, 9 renal cell carcinoma and 9 head and neck cancer. The dose-escalation cohort was 82.7% male with a mean age of roughly 60 years, ranging from about 23 to 85. Patients were allowed to have had prior anti-PD-1, anti-PD-L1 or anti-CTLA-4 therapy, and 30% to 40% of the dose-escalation patients had been treated with checkpoint inhibitors. Partial responses were achieved by three dose-escalation patients, of whom one had hepatocellular carcinoma and two had cutaneous melanoma. Peripheral TCRbeta sequencing was intended to test whether TCR sequence diversity was altered and clonal T-cell expansion was caused by ivuxolimab. The paper covers the monotherapy dose-escalation part of the phase I ivuxolimab trial, which included N ≈ 50 patients. Broad study findings and their caveats: Antigen specificity was not determined for the clonally expanded peripheral T cells. Low levels of normalized T-cell clonal expansion were also seen in some nonresponding patients. After ivuxolimab, more expanded clones were found on average in CD8+ T cells than in CD4+ T cells. In partial responders in the 0.1-3.0 mg/kg groups, normalized peripheral clonal expansion was found to be among the lowest, especially among CD8+ T cells. At doses from 0.1 to 3.0 mg/kg, clonal expansion was seen in both CD4+ and CD8+ blood T cells between baseline and week 6.

The trial excluded patients who had a history of autoimmune disease or were on systemic immunosuppression. Peripheral blood for TCR sequencing was drawn from every dose cohort at baseline, at cycle 4 day 1 and at cycle 7 day 1. Samples came from an open-label, multicenter, first-in-human phase I dose-escalation trial of ivuxolimab. The trial enrolled adults with locally advanced or metastatic head and neck squamous cell, hepatocellular, melanoma or renal cell carcinoma. Before TCR sequencing, CD4+ T cells and CD8+ T cells were sorted from peripheral blood as separate populations. A word on this clone: Its antigen remains undetermined. Base qualities were left out, and no much larger clone turns up one base away.

For sequencing of the TCRbeta CDR3 region, genomic DNA was extracted from the sorted cells. The immunoSEQ Assay was used to sequence the TCRbeta CDR3 regions. The immuneACCESS repertoire file appears here via TCRdb, limited to in-frame rearrangements. These files lack a portion of the clones; in checked studies, under half of the deficit traces to unresolved V genes, and the cause of the others is not known. This sample has 95,000 to 100,000 clones in its table, and 90% to 95% of those were observed once. Around 0.3% of the sample goes to the ten largest clones. The germline ends are 6 bases apart after V is trimmed by 3 bases and J by 0 bases. The germline V gene specifies MGHDK as CDR1 and SYGVNS as CDR2. Including the terminal cysteine and phenylalanine, the CDR3 comprises 14 residues. CDR3 DNA only is kept here, 42 bases in frame from base 1.

The sample consisted of CD4+ or CD8+ T cells sorted from blood, taken in a trial of the OX40 agonist ivuxolimab. This sequence was found in an adult with an advanced solid tumor such as melanoma, head and neck, liver or kidney cancer. The rearranged segments are TRBV25-1 and TRBJ1-3, with the D gene call left open. The CDR3 region reads CASSDTISGNTIYF. The sequenced DNA is TGTGCCAGCAGTGATACCATCTCTGGAAACACCATATATTTT.